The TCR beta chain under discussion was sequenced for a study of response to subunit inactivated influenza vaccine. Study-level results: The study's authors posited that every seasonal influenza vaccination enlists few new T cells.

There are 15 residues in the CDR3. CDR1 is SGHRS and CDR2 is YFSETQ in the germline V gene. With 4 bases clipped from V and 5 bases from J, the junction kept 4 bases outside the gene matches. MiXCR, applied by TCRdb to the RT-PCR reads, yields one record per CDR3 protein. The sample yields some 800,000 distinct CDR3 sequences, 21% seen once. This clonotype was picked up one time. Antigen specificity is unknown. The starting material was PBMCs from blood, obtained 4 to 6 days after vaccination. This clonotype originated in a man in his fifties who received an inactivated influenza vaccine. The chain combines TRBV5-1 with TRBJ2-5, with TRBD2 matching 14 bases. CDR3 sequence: CASSEGTSGSETQYF. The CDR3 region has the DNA TGCGCCAGCAGCGAGGGGACTAGCGGGAGTGAGACCCAGTACTTC. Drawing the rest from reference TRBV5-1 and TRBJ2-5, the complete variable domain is KAGVTQTPRYLIKTRGQQVTLSCSPISGHRSVSWYQQTPGQGLQFLFEYFSETQRNKGNFPGRFSGRQFSNSRSEMNVSTLELGDSALYLCASSEGTSGSETQYFGPGTRLLVL.